The 11 T cell receptor beta chains presented below share a single source sample, sequenced in a study of blood T cells in healthy people across ages. Together with a sample-barcoded 5' primer, a J-beta primer mix was included in a second PCR lasting roughly 6 to 12 cycles. One entry per CDR3 protein, called by TCRdb with MiXCR from the 5' RACE reads. The repertoire holds 650,000 to 1,000,000 distinct CDR3 sequences, with under 40% as singletons. Material: blood. These receptors were taken from a young man in good health.

At least ten counts were recorded for this clonotype. DNA for the CDR3: TGCGCCAGCAGCTTGAGGACCTCTTTTAGGAACACTGAAGCTTTCTTT. It is translated as CASSLRTSFRNTEAFF. The chain recombines TRBV5-1 with TRBJ1-1, with D unresolved. Trimming left V 1 base short and J 1 base short, with 14 bases between. Germline V lookup: CDR1 SGHRS, CDR2 YFSETQ. CDR3 length: 16 amino acids.

This clonotype has a handful of counts. The chain is built from TRBV29-1 and TRBJ1-1, with D possibly matching TRBD1 (5 bases). The CDR3 has 16 amino acids. With 0 bases removed from V and 7 bases from J, the gap between germline ends came to 21 bases. CDR1 and CDR2 from the germline V gene are SQVTM and ANQGSEA. In DNA, the CDR3 is TGCAGCGTTGAAGATCGAACAGGCCTAACCTTCAATGAAGCTTTCTTT. Protein: CSVEDRTGLTFNEAFF.

This chain joins TRBV4-3 and TRBJ2-3; D is undetermined. The CDR3 runs to 14 residues. V dropped 0 bases and J dropped 4 bases, with 8 bases sitting between them. Looked up from germline, CDR1 is LGHNA and CDR2 is YSLEER. The CDR3 sequence: CASSQDGPADTQYF. The DNA for the CDR3 is TGCGCCAGCAGCCAAGATGGCCCCGCAGATACGCAGTATTTT.

In the case of this clonotype: A much larger clone differs from this one at a single base, so this may be a read error. The chain uses TRBV10-3 and TRBJ2-7; D possibly matches TRBD1 or TRBD2 (5 bases each). Germline V gene data show CDR1 as ENHRY and CDR2 as SYGVKD. The CDR3 is 15 amino acids. Trimming pared 2 bases from V and 5 bases from J, leaving 16 bases between. The CDR3: CAISEVEGLEDEQYF. CDR3 nucleotides: TGTGCCATCAGTGAGGTTGAGGGGCTTGAGGACGAGCAGTACTTC.

This sequence joins TRBV7-2 and TRBJ2-2; 12 bases fit TRBD1. This CDR3 has 15 residues. The J segment lost 5 bases and the V segment lost 4 bases, leaving 2 bases of the junction unmatched. Germline assignment: CDR1 SGHTA and CDR2 FQGNSA. CDR3 protein: CASSSGQGATGELFF. DNA of the CDR3: TGTGCCAGCAGCTCGGGACAGGGGGCAACCGGGGAGCTGTTTTTT.

This clonotype was seen a handful of times. The chain joins TRBV7-6 to TRBJ1-4, with 7 bases identical to TRBD1. Germline values: CDR1 SGHVS, CDR2 FNYEAQ. The CDR3 has 16 amino acids. With V trimmed by 8 bases and J by 8 bases, 17 bases remained unmatched. CDR3 loop: CASSTSPGGAGEKLFF. The DNA of the CDR3 is TGTGCCAGCTCTACTTCTCCAGGGGGAGCAGGGGAAAAACTGTTTTTT.

This sequence joins TRBV7-8 and TRBJ1-4, with TRBD1 matching over 9 bases. V was pared by 4 bases and J by 0 bases, with 21 bases of the junction left unmatched. The CDR3 runs 22 residues. Germline V lookup: CDR1 SGHVS, CDR2 FQNEAQ. CDR3 amino acids: CASSSLTIASRDRDATNEKLFF. CDR3 coding DNA: TGTGCCAGCAGCTCCCTCACGATCGCGTCCCGGGACAGGGACGCAACTAATGAAAAACTGTTTTTT.

The V gene is TRBV5-5, the J gene TRBJ2-5, with D maybe TRBD1 (5 bases). V was pared by 5 bases and J by 4 bases, with 18 bases between. CDR3 size: 15 residues. Germline assignment: CDR1 SGHKS and CDR2 YYEKEE (reference sequence). The CDR3 coding sequence is TGTGCCAGCAGTACGACACAGGTACTCCTAGAGACCCAGTACTTC. It yields the protein CASSTTQVLLETQYF.

This clonotype showed up just a few times. The chain recombines TRBV20-1 with TRBJ1-5, with 8 nucleotides matching TRBD1. The CDR3 spans 16 residues. Germline assignment: CDR1 DFQATT and CDR2 SNEGSKA (reference sequence). Trimming at V came to 6 bases and at J to 5 bases, leaving 15 bases not matched to a gene. The CDR3 sequence: CSAYAIRGRGDQPQHF. Here the CDR3 DNA reads TGCAGTGCCTATGCAATCAGGGGGCGTGGGGATCAGCCCCAGCATTTT.

The J gene is TRBJ2-3, the V gene TRBV9; unclear D gene. Trimming cost V 0 bases and J 0 bases, with 14 bases left between them. Germline CDR1 is SGDLS and CDR2 is YYNGEE. CDR3 length: 17 residues. The CDR3 spells CASSVEGGAPSTDTQYF. The CDR3 DNA sequence: TGTGCCAGCAGCGTAGAGGGTGGCGCCCCTAGCACAGATACGCAGTATTTT.

This clonotype was counted only a few times. The chain is built from TRBV7-2 and TRBJ2-1; D uncertain. Germline V lookup: CDR1 SGHTA, CDR2 FQGNSA. Trimming cost V 4 bases and J 6 bases, with 13 bases left between them. The CDR3 totals 14 residues. Here the CDR3 reads CASSSLGMPNEQFF. Written as DNA, the CDR3 is TGTGCCAGCAGCTCCCTGGGGATGCCCAATGAGCAGTTCTTC.